A single sample gave rise to the 17 T cell receptor beta chains below, sequenced in a study of tumor and adjacent non-tumor tissue in lung cancer. TCRbeta libraries were built with three rounds of nested PCR, modified from ARM-PCR. TCRdb itself ran the multiplex PCR reads through MiXCR, one entry per CDR3 protein. This table holds roughly 81,000 distinct CDR3 sequences, around 65% found once. The template was RNA from unsorted bulk tissue. Material: lung tumor tissue. The receptor set was obtained from a woman in her seventies with non-small cell lung cancer.

About this clonotype itself: Likely a read error: the CDR3 ends without its conserved phenylalanine or tryptophan. For the CDR3, the DNA is TGTGCCGGCAGCCCCTGGACAGGGAGTGGAAATGAGCAGTTCTCC. This sequence encodes CAGSPWTGSGNEQFS. The chain carries TRBV7-9 and TRBJ2-1; TRBD1 agrees at 8 bases. The V gene's germline CDR1 is SEHNR and CDR2 FQNEAQ (reference sequence). This CDR3 is built from 15 residues.

Turning to this clonotype: A read error may account for a junction end that differs from germline. The chain has TRBV6-2 or TRBV6-3 and TRBJ2-2; 8 positions match TRBD1. The CDR3 is made up of 17 amino acids. Germline V gene data show CDR1 as MNHEY and CDR2 as SVGEGT. The CDR3 is CASSLRVQGANTGELFF. The CDR3, as DNA: TGTGCCAGCAGTCTCCGCGTTCAGGGGGCGAACACGGGGGAGCTGTTTTTT.

On this clonotype itself: A junction end diverges from the germline sequence, so it may reflect a read error. The chain employs TRBV6-5 and TRBJ2-3; D not certain. Germline CDR1 reads MNHEY; CDR2 reads SVGAGI. The CDR3 is 15 amino acids. CDR3 nucleotide sequence: TGTGCCAGCAGTTACTCATTTATGAACACAGATACGCACTATTTC. Its translation: CASSYSFMNTDTHYF.

This clonotype was seen only once. This CDR3 fails to terminate in the conserved phenylalanine or tryptophan, so it likely reflects a read error. The gene calls are TRBV5-4 and TRBJ1-2, with D maybe TRBD1 (5 bases). V was cut by 5 bases and J by 2 bases, with 19 bases left in between. The CDR3 sequence is 16 residues long. Looked up from germline, CDR1 is SGHNT and CDR2 is YYREEE (reference sequence). The DNA for the CDR3 is TGTGCCAGCAGTATGAGGGGAACAGGTTTGAACTATGGCTACACCATC. Translated, it gives CASSMRGTGLNYGYTI.

Ten or more counts support this clonotype. The rearrangement joins TRBV10-3 to TRBJ1-2; 12 bases line up with TRBD1. Germline V CDR1 and CDR2: ENHRY, SYGVKD. J was trimmed by 5 bases and V by 6 bases; bases with no gene match: 1. The CDR3 covers 13 residues. For the CDR3, the DNA is TGTGCCATCAGGGGACAGGGGGCGTATGGCTACACCTTC. Its translation: CAIRGQGAYGYTF.

This CDR3 reads CASRGSGNNEQFF. Here the CDR3 DNA reads TGCGCCAGCAGGGGGTCTGGCAACAATGAGCAGTTCTTC. The J gene is TRBJ2-1, the V gene TRBV4-1; no definite D call. CDR3 length: 13 amino acids. Germline CDR1 MGHRA, CDR2 YSYEKL. V was pared by 6 bases and J by 5 bases, with 11 bases between.

About this clonotype itself: The junction departs from germline at one end; a sequencing error may be responsible. The chain recombines TRBV5-5 with TRBJ2-7; no reliable D call. The CDR3 has 12 residues. Germline CDR1 is SGHKS and CDR2 is YYEKEE (reference sequence). In nucleotides, the CDR3 is TGTGCCAGTAGCTCGGACCTCTACGAGCAGTACTTC. Translating it yields CASSSDLYEQYF.

This clonotype was counted at least ten times. The chain has TRBV28 and TRBJ2-2, with 9 bases aligning to TRBD2. The germline V gene encodes CDR1 MDHEN and CDR2 SYDVKM. The CDR3 is made up of 17 amino acids. Trimming removed 5 bases from V and 5 bases from J; junction bases left unmatched: 12. The CDR3 protein is CASSGFGTSFSTGELFF. The CDR3 DNA is TGTGCCAGCAGTGGTTTCGGGACTAGCTTTAGTACCGGGGAGCTGTTTTTT.

V gene TRBV5-6 combines with J gene TRBJ2-1, with TRBD2 identical over 8 bases. Germline V CDR1 and CDR2: SGHDT, YYEEEE. After removal of 3 bases from V and 0 bases from J, the junction contained 17 bases not matched to a gene. This CDR3 region has 20 residues. DNA of the CDR3: TGTGCCAGCAGCTGGGGGGTAGCGGGATTGCCCTTATCCTCCTACAATGAGCAGTTCTTC. Protein product: CASSWGVAGLPLSSYNEQFF.

This clonotype appeared a single time. One end of the junction fails to match germline, which may point to a read error. This chain links TRBV11-1 with TRBJ2-1; 8 bases fit TRBD2. Germline V gene sequence: CDR1 SGHAT, CDR2 FQDESV (reference sequence). The CDR3 is 16 residues long. The CDR3 sequence is CTSSLALAGLYNGQFF. The CDR3 DNA sequence: TGTACCAGCAGCTTAGCCCTAGCGGGTCTGTACAATGGGCAGTTCTTC.

This clonotype was counted once. The J gene is TRBJ2-1, the V gene TRBV24-1; D is undetermined. Germline V CDR1 and CDR2: KGHDR, SFDVKD. V was trimmed by 4 bases and J by 7 bases, leaving 10 bases between them. The CDR3 extends over 13 amino acids. This CDR3 reads CATSDSGKNEQFF. The CDR3 coding sequence is TGTGCCACCAGTGACTCTGGCAAGAATGAGCAGTTCTTC.

This clonotype has a count of ten or more. The chain carries TRBV10-3 and TRBJ2-1; D is uncertain. This CDR3 has 15 amino acids. Germline V gives CDR1 ENHRY, CDR2 SYGVKD. The V gene lost 2 bases and the J gene lost 0 bases, with 8 bases spanning the gap. In nucleotides, the CDR3 is TGTGCCATCAGTGAGATGTACAGCTCCTACAATGAGCAGTTCTTC. Protein: CAISEMYSSYNEQFF.

Worth noting for this clonotype: Germline is not matched at one junction end, which may reflect a read error. This chain links TRBV6-1 with TRBJ1-2; D gene unclear. Germline lookup yields CDR1 MNHNS and CDR2 SASEGT. This CDR3 contains 13 residues. The CDR3 sequence is CASNVGDAYGYTF. Here the CDR3 DNA reads TGTGCCAGCAATGTCGGAGATGCCTATGGCTATACCTTC.

The chain recombines TRBV5-1 with TRBJ2-3, with 7 bases matching TRBD1. With 4 bases clipped from V and 0 bases from J, the junction kept 5 bases outside the gene matches. The germline gives CDR1 SGHRS, CDR2 YFSETQ. CDR3 length: 15 amino acids. The CDR3, as DNA: TGCGCCAGCAGCGGGGGACAGACTAGCACAGATACGCAGTATTTT. Protein: CASSGGQTSTDTQYF. Drawing the rest from reference TRBV5-1 and TRBJ2-3, the complete variable domain is KAGVTQTPRYLIKTRGQQVTLSCSPISGHRSVSWYQQTPGQGLQFLFEYFSETQRNKGNFPGRFSGRQFSNSRSEMNVSTLELGDSALYLCASSGGQTSTDTQYFGPGTRLTVL.

This clonotype has a count of ten or more. CDR3 sequence: CASSSGTSGNTDTQYF. CDR3 sequence (DNA): TGTGCCAGCAGCTCTGGGACTAGCGGCAACACAGATACGCAGTATTTT. The genes are TRBV11-2 and TRBJ2-3, with TRBD2 identical over 11 bases. This CDR3 has 16 residues. Losses at the gene ends were 4 bases for V and 2 bases for J; bases not matched to a gene: 5. CDR1 is SGHAT, CDR2 FQNNGV, per germline.

J is TRBJ2-7 and V is TRBV6-5, with D hard to call. The germline V and J ends were trimmed by 6 bases and 0 bases, with 12 bases remaining between them. This CDR3 is built from 14 residues. Germline CDR1 reads MNHEY; CDR2 reads SVGAGI. The CDR3 protein is CASRGRYISYEQYF. The DNA of the CDR3 is TGTGCCAGCAGAGGTAGGTACATCTCCTACGAGCAGTACTTC.

About this clonotype: Given a much more abundant clone one base away, this may be a read error. V gene TRBV7-9 combines with J gene TRBJ2-1, with D perhaps TRBD2 (5 bases). Between the trimmed V and J ends, which lost 7 bases and 9 bases, there was a span of 22 bases. The germline gives CDR1 SEHNR, CDR2 FQNEAQ (reference sequence). The CDR3 is 15 residues long. CDR3 nucleotides: TGTGCCAGCACGCCGGGGTCGGGCGGTAGAGGTGAGCAGTTCTTC. As protein: CASTPGSGGRGEQFF.